One sample yielded the 28 T cell receptor beta chains listed below, sequenced in a study of cytomegalovirus exposure and HLA in healthy donors (TCRdb year 2017). The library was produced with the immunoSEQ multiplex PCR assay. A mixture of 60 forward primers for TCR Vbeta segments and 13 reverse primers for TCR Jbeta segments was used in the multiplex PCR. TCRdb limited this immuneACCESS table to in-frame rearrangements with V and J called. A share of clones is missing; checked studies link under half to unresolved V genes, and the rest is unexplained. The sample data list more than 200,000 clones, and almost 70% of these were observed just once. The ten largest clones represent about 2.8% of the sample. Sequences were obtained from PBMCs. The source of these receptors is a man in his forties in good health and CMV-seropositive.

The chain carries TRBV27 and TRBJ2-5, with TRBD2 identical over 8 bases. V was pared by 3 bases and J by 4 bases, with 10 bases of the junction left unmatched. CDR3 length equals 16 residues. The germline gives CDR1 MNHEY, CDR2 SMNVEV (reference sequence). CDR3 region: CASSLSWGLVGETQYF. CDR3 nucleotide sequence: TGTGCCAGCAGTTTGAGTTGGGGACTAGTTGGAGAGACCCAGTACTTC.

The chain recombines TRBV2 with TRBJ2-5; 11 nucleotides agree with TRBD2. Germline assignment: CDR1 SNHLY and CDR2 FYNNEI. The CDR3 extends over 15 amino acids. The V and J ends lost 7 bases and 5 bases, in that order; junction bases with no gene match: 9. DNA of the CDR3: TGTGCCAGCACCGAATTAGCGGGGGGGCAGGAGACCCAGTACTTC. Its protein is CASTELAGGQETQYF.

This rearrangement joins TRBV6-1 to TRBJ1-4, with D possibly being TRBD1 (5 bases). The CDR3 runs to 16 residues. With 4 bases removed from V and 6 bases from J, the gap between germline ends came to 18 bases. Germline CDR1 is MNHNS and CDR2 is SASEGT. The CDR3 DNA reads as TGTGCCAGCAGTGCCGGGTGGGGGGGTCGGGATGAAAAACTGTTTTTT. It specifies CASSAGWGGRDEKLFF.

J is TRBJ2-7 and V is TRBV10-3; D perhaps matches TRBD1 (5 bases). Germline V gives CDR1 ENHRY, CDR2 SYGVKD. V was trimmed by 0 bases and J by 2 bases, leaving 8 bases between them. The CDR3 is made up of 14 amino acids. CDR3 in DNA: TGTGCCATCAGTGAGTCGGCAGGGACCTACGAGCAGTACTTC. Its translation is CAISESAGTYEQYF.

The CDR3 region has the DNA TGTGCCAGCAGCTCAACAGGGAGCTCCTACGAGCAGTACTTC. This gives the protein CASSSTGSSYEQYF. The V call is TRBV13, the J call TRBJ2-7; TRBD1 is a possible D gene (6 bases). This CDR3 region has 14 residues. Looked up from germline, CDR1 is PRHDT and CDR2 is FYEKMQ (reference sequence). The ends were cut back, 4 bases at V and 0 bases at J, with 10 bases in the middle.

The chain couples TRBV11-1 to TRBJ2-7; unclear D gene. V shed 5 bases and J shed 2 bases, with 10 bases lying between them. Germline lookup yields CDR1 SGHAT and CDR2 FQDESV (reference sequence). The CDR3 sequence is 13 residues long. CDR3 loop: CASSPTWPYEQYF. The CDR3, as DNA: TGTGCCAGCAGCCCCACGTGGCCCTACGAGCAGTACTTC.

The chain uses TRBV6-4 and TRBJ1-2, with D maybe TRBD1 (6 bases). With 2 bases removed from V and 4 bases from J, the gap between germline ends came to 14 bases. Germline CDR1 reads MRHNA; CDR2 reads SNTAGT. The CDR3 spans 15 residues. CDR3 bases: TGTGCCAGCAGTGACGGACGCGGGGGCCTCTATGGCTACACCTTC. This encodes CASSDGRGGLYGYTF.

The chain uses TRBV6-5 and TRBJ1-1, with 8 bases lining up with TRBD1. This CDR3 has 14 residues. Germline V gene data show CDR1 as MNHEY and CDR2 as SVGAGI. Losses at the gene ends were 7 bases for V and 1 base for J; bases not matched to a gene: 5. CDR3 in amino acids: CASTPDRANTEAFF. The CDR3 DNA reads TGTGCCAGCACCCCGGACAGGGCGAACACTGAAGCTTTCTTT.

The chain has TRBV6-1 and TRBJ1-2, with 8 positions matching TRBD1. Looked up from germline, CDR1 is MNHNS and CDR2 is SASEGT. The trim removed 4 bases at V and 2 bases at J, leaving 6 bases unmatched. This CDR3 spans 15 amino acids. CDR3 loop: CASSVGQGQNYGYTF. Here the CDR3 DNA reads TGTGCCAGCAGTGTCGGACAGGGTCAGAACTATGGCTACACCTTC.

This clone was counted between two and nine times. The V and J genes are TRBV5-1 and TRBJ1-5, with 10 positions matching TRBD1. The germline V gene has CDR1 SGHRS and CDR2 YFSETQ. The junction had 9 bases not matched to a gene; V was cut back by 5 bases and J by 7 bases. This CDR3 comprises 15 residues. CDR3 DNA: TGCGCCAGCAGTGACGGGACAGGGGTCAGCCAGCCCCAGCATTTT. Protein product: CASSDGTGVSQPQHF.

The chain is built from TRBV4-3 and TRBJ1-6, with no clear D. Germline values: CDR1 LGHNA, CDR2 YSLEER. Trimming took off 2 bases at V and 0 bases at J, with 11 bases between the two ends. This CDR3 is built from 17 residues. The CDR3 here is CASSQRESGSYNSPLHF. In DNA, the CDR3 is TGCGCCAGCAGCCAAAGGGAGTCGGGCTCCTATAATTCACCCCTCCACTTT.

The chain combines TRBV19 with TRBJ2-5, with 7 bases lining up with TRBD1. Germline V gives CDR1 LNHDA, CDR2 SQIVND (reference sequence). The trim removed 6 bases at V and 4 bases at J, leaving 8 bases unmatched. The CDR3 length is 14 residues. CDR3 sequence (DNA): TGTGCCAGTAGCTTTCCGGGACAGCGAGAGACCCAGTACTTC. Amino acid sequence: CASSFPGQRETQYF.

The chain has TRBV5-1 and TRBJ1-2, with D maybe TRBD1 (5 bases). Germline CDR1 reads SGHRS; CDR2 reads YFSETQ. The CDR3 runs 13 residues. V gave up 1 base and J gave up 6 bases, with 10 bases separating them. The CDR3 bases are TGCGCCAGCAGCTTGAGCAGGGATCATGGCTACACCTTC. It yields the protein CASSLSRDHGYTF. The variable domain in full, with the rest retrieved from reference TRBV5-1 and TRBJ1-2, is KAGVTQTPRYLIKTRGQQVTLSCSPISGHRSVSWYQQTPGQGLQFLFEYFSETQRNKGNFPGRFSGRQFSNSRSEMNVSTLELGDSALYLCASSLSRDHGYTFGSGTRLTVV.

The chain couples TRBV28 to TRBJ2-1; D is unresolved. In germline, CDR1 is MDHEN, CDR2 SYDVKM. Trimming stripped 5 bases from V and 4 bases from J, with 6 bases between. The CDR3 runs to 12 residues. The CDR3 nucleotides are TGTGCCAGCAGTGGCACATACAATGAGCAGTTCTTC. It translates to CASSGTYNEQFF.

This chain uses TRBV11-2 with TRBJ1-6, with TRBD1 identical over 8 bases. This CDR3 has 15 residues. The germline V gene has CDR1 SGHAT and CDR2 FQNNGV. J gave up 13 bases and V 5 bases, and 13 bases lay outside the gene matches. The DNA of the CDR3 is TGTGCCAGCAGCACCGCAGGGGGCTTAGTGGGGCCCCTCCACTTT. It specifies CASSTAGGLVGPLHF.

The chain links TRBV27 to TRBJ1-2; D is possibly TRBD1 (5 bases). Trimming left V 2 bases short and J 4 bases short, with 8 bases between. This CDR3 has 13 residues. Germline V gene lookup returns CDR1 MNHEY and CDR2 SMNVEV (reference sequence). The CDR3 sequence: CASSLGQAYGYTF. The CDR3, as DNA: TGTGCCAGCAGTTTAGGACAAGCCTATGGCTACACCTTC.

V gene TRBV2 combines with J gene TRBJ2-7, with D possibly TRBD2 on 5 matching bases. Looked up from germline, CDR1 is SNHLY and CDR2 is FYNNEI. V lost 10 bases and J lost 3, with 19 bases in between. The CDR3 totals 14 residues. The chain's CDR3 is CATSDRGQVYEQYF. In DNA form, the CDR3 reads TGTGCCACCTCGGACCGGGGTCAGGTCTACGAGCAGTACTTC. The entire variable domain, with the rest obtained from reference TRBV2 and TRBJ2-7, is as follows: EPEVTQTPSHQVTQMGQEVILRCVPISNHLYFYWYRQILGQKVEFLVSFYNNEISEKSEIFDDQFSVERPDGSNFTLKIRSTKLEDSAMYFCATSDRGQVYEQYFGPGTRLTVT.

This clone came up a few times. This sequence joins TRBV19 and TRBJ1-6; TRBD1 aligns across 10 bases. V gave up 7 bases and J gave up 7 bases; unmatched junction bases: 7. This CDR3 has 15 amino acids. Germline CDR1 is LNHDA and CDR2 is SQIVND (reference sequence). CDR3 DNA: TGTGCCAGTACCGGGACAGGGGACCGGAATTCACCCCTCCACTTT. It yields the protein CASTGTGDRNSPLHF.

The chain joins TRBV29-1 to TRBJ2-7; 8 bases are a match to TRBD1. CDR3 length: 11 amino acids. CDR1 and CDR2 from the germline V gene are SQVTM and ANQGSEA. V dropped 6 bases and J dropped 6; count of bases not matched to a gene: 4. CDR3 protein: CSVGRGLEQYF. In DNA, the CDR3 is TGCAGCGTGGGCAGGGGGCTCGAGCAGTACTTC.

The V and J genes are TRBV18 and TRBJ2-1; 10 nucleotides match TRBD2. V lost 2 bases to trimming and J lost 10 bases; unmatched junction nucleotides: 14. CDR3 length: 17 amino acids. Germline CDR1 KGHSH, CDR2 LQKENI. The CDR3 coding sequence is TGTGCCAGCTCACCAAGTCCTAGCGGGGGCTGGGGCAGGGAGCAGTTCTTC. It yields the protein CASSPSPSGGWGREQFF.

This clone was recorded only once. The rearrangement links TRBV21-1 to TRBJ2-2; the table's D call TRBD1 went unverified against the DNA. TRBV21-1 has pseudogene status. This CDR3 has 17 amino acids. The chain's CDR3 is CASSGGVTGGWTGELFF. CDR3 sequence (DNA): TGTGCCAGCAGCGGGGGAGTTACAGGGGGATGGACCGGGGAGCTGTTTTTT.

The rearrangement uses TRBV7-2 and TRBJ2-4; tentative D call: TRBD1 (5 bases). Trimming left V 4 bases short and J 6 bases short, with 19 bases between. CDR1 and CDR2 from the germline V gene are SGHTA and FQGNSA. The CDR3 has 16 residues. In nucleotides, the CDR3 is TGTGCCAGCAGCTCAATGGGCAGGGCTGGGTTAAACATTCAGTACTTC. Protein sequence: CASSSMGRAGLNIQYF.

This chain uses TRBV7-2 with TRBJ2-2, with TRBD2 matching 7 bases. V lost 2 bases to trimming and J lost 0 bases; unmatched junction nucleotides: 3. The germline gives CDR1 SGHTA, CDR2 FQGNSA. This CDR3 contains 16 residues. CDR3 DNA sequence: TGTGCCAGCAGCTTAACGGGACTACCGAACACCGGGGAGCTGTTTTTT. Translating it yields CASSLTGLPNTGELFF.

The chain uses TRBV7-8 and TRBJ2-5; no clear D gene. The germline V gene encodes CDR1 SGHVS and CDR2 FQNEAQ. There are 11 residues in the CDR3. V was pared by 5 bases and J by 11 bases, with 12 bases between. CDR3 amino acids: CASSPGLEQYF. CDR3 nucleotide sequence: TGTGCCAGCAGCCCCGGGTTGGAGCAGTACTTC.

The V gene is TRBV7-9, the J gene TRBJ2-5; TRBD1 matches at 9 bases. V lost 5 bases, J lost 0 bases, and 4 bases stayed unmatched. The CDR3 runs to 15 residues. From germline, CDR1 is SEHNR and CDR2 FQNEAQ (reference sequence). CDR3 amino acids: CASSEDRGDQETQYF. CDR3 nucleotides: TGTGCCAGCAGCGAAGACAGGGGGGACCAAGAGACCCAGTACTTC. The entire variable domain, with the rest obtained from reference TRBV7-9 and TRBJ2-5, is as follows: DTGVSQNPRHKITKRGQNVTFRCDPISEHNRLYWYRQTLGQGPEFLTYFQNEAQLEKSRLLSDRFSAERPKGSFSTLEIQRTEQGDSAMYLCASSEDRGDQETQYFGPGTRLLVL.

This chain connects TRBV6-5 to TRBJ2-7; D might be TRBD2 (5 bases). Trimming left V 5 bases short and J 5 bases short, with 16 bases between. Germline V CDR1 and CDR2: MNHEY, SVGAGI. The CDR3 loop spans 14 amino acids. The DNA for the CDR3 is TGTGCCAGCAGTCCAGGTTCGGGAATCCACGAGCAGTACTTC. Protein sequence: CASSPGSGIHEQYF.

The V and J genes are TRBV27 and TRBJ1-1; no firm D call. This CDR3 comprises 15 residues. V was pared by 3 bases and J by 3 bases, with 14 bases between. Germline CDR1 is MNHEY and CDR2 is SMNVEV (reference sequence). CDR3 protein: CASSFDQRRHTEAFF. The DNA for the CDR3 is TGTGCCAGCAGTTTCGATCAGCGGAGACACACTGAAGCTTTCTTT.

The chain uses TRBV5-6 and TRBJ2-7, with a weak D call TRBD2 (5 bases). Germline values: CDR1 SGHDT, CDR2 YYEEEE. V lost 5 bases, J lost 4 bases, and 10 bases lay in between. This CDR3 has 12 residues. CDR3 residues: CASSGSTYEQYF. The DNA of the CDR3 is TGTGCCAGCAGTGGGAGTACTTACGAGCAGTACTTC.